The next 18 T cell receptor beta chains were all read from a single sample in a study of cytomegalovirus exposure and HLA in healthy donors. Primers: 60 Vbeta forward and 13 Jbeta reverse. Here immunoSEQ multiplex PCR was the method, and the copy in TCRdb shows in-frame clones only, minus some. The data hold 130,000 or so clones, with 75% to 80% observed a single time. Sequencing was performed on PBMCs. These TCRs come from a male donor in good health and CMV-seronegative.

About this clone itself: Compared with germline, one end of the junction differs, possibly owing to a read error. This chain joins TRBV5-1 and TRBJ1-1; TRBD1 is a possible D gene (6 bases). The V gene's germline CDR1 is SGHRS and CDR2 YFSETQ. This CDR3 is 13 amino acids long. Here the CDR3 DNA reads TGCGCCAGCAGCAACCGGGACACCACTGGAGCTTTCTTT. Protein: CASSNRDTTGAFF.

V gene TRBV25-1 combines with J gene TRBJ1-4; unclear D gene. V lost 4 bases and J 6 bases, leaving 15 bases between the germline ends. CDR3 length: 15 amino acids. Germline V gives CDR1 MGHDK, CDR2 SYGVNS. CDR3 nucleotide sequence: TGTGCCAGCAGTGGGAACGCTGGAGCTTATGAAAAACTGTTTTTT. Protein product: CASSGNAGAYEKLFF. Combining the CDR3 with reference TRBV25-1 and TRBJ1-4 gives the whole variable domain EADIYQTPRYLVIGTGKKITLECSQTMGHDKMYWYQQDPGMELHLIHYSYGVNSTEKGDLSSESTVSRIRTEHFPLTLESARPSHTSQYLCASSGNAGAYEKLFFGSGTQLSVL.

The rearrangement joins TRBV5-1 to TRBJ2-5; TRBD2 aligns across 7 bases. CDR1 is SGHRS, CDR2 YFSETQ, per germline. The trim removed 4 bases at V and 0 bases at J, leaving 3 bases unmatched. This CDR3 spans 14 amino acids. CDR3 residues: CASSPRGNQETQYF. In nucleotides, the CDR3 is TGCGCCAGCAGCCCGCGGGGGAACCAAGAGACCCAGTACTTC.

This clone was seen a handful of times. V is TRBV7-2 and J is TRBJ2-7; tentatively, D is TRBD1 (6 bases). V lost 2 bases, J lost 4 bases, and 12 bases lay in between. The germline V gene has CDR1 SGHTA and CDR2 FQGNSA. The CDR3 runs to 14 residues. The CDR3 DNA is TGTGCCAGCAGCTTAACACAGGGCCCTTACGAGCAGTACTTC. Protein sequence: CASSLTQGPYEQYF.

The gene calls are TRBV19 and TRBJ1-1; 8 nucleotides line up with TRBD1. Germline V gene data show CDR1 as LNHDA and CDR2 as SQIVND (reference sequence). J gave up 3 bases and V 1 base, and 7 bases lay outside the gene matches. The CDR3 is 16 residues long. The chain's CDR3 is CASSIVRTGRHTEAFF. The CDR3 region has the DNA TGTGCCAGTAGTATAGTGCGGACAGGGAGGCACACTGAAGCTTTCTTT.

This chain connects TRBV30 to TRBJ2-5; 8 positions match TRBD1. This CDR3 has 12 amino acids. V dropped 4 bases and J dropped 7; count of bases not matched to a gene: 5. CDR1 and CDR2 from the germline V gene are GTSNPN and SVGIG (reference sequence). CDR3 loop: CAWTRGQGTQYF. CDR3 DNA: TGTGCCTGGACCAGGGGGCAGGGGACCCAGTACTTC.

V usage is TRBV19 and J usage is TRBJ2-7, with a tentative D call TRBD1 (6 bases). The CDR3 spans 11 residues. V was clipped by 10 bases and J by 3 bases, with 10 bases between them. Germline CDR1 reads LNHDA; CDR2 reads SQIVND (reference sequence). Here the CDR3 reads CAITGYYEQYF. CDR3 in DNA: TGTGCCATAACAGGGTACTACGAGCAGTACTTC. The complete variable domain, with remaining parts taken from reference TRBV19 and TRBJ2-7, reads DGGITQSPKYLFRKEGQNVTLSCEQNLNHDAMYWYRQDPGQGLRLIYYSQIVNDFQKGDIAEGYSVSREKKESFPLTVTSAQKNPTAFYLCAITGYYEQYFGPGTRLTVT.

This clone was observed a single time. The gene calls are TRBV5-4 and TRBJ1-1; tentatively, D is TRBD1 (5 bases). CDR1 is SGHNT, CDR2 YYREEE, per germline (reference sequence). Trimming stripped 1 base from V and 1 base from J, with 5 bases between. The CDR3 is 13 residues long. The CDR3 bases are TGTGCCAGCAGCTTGACAGGGAACACTGAAGCTTTCTTT. Translated: CASSLTGNTEAFF.

This rearrangement joins TRBV2 to TRBJ2-5; unclear D gene. Germline V gene data show CDR1 as SNHLY and CDR2 as FYNNEI. V dropped 2 bases and J dropped 6 bases, with 7 bases sitting between them. The CDR3 has 12 amino acids. Here the CDR3 DNA reads TGTGCCAGCAGTGAATCCCCTCAGACCCAGTACTTC. As protein: CASSESPQTQYF.

The chain carries TRBV19 and TRBJ1-1; D may be TRBD1 (6 bases). V was shortened by 5 bases and J by 2 bases, with 12 bases between the two germline ends. The germline gives CDR1 LNHDA, CDR2 SQIVND (reference sequence). The CDR3 is 14 amino acids. As DNA, the CDR3 is TGTGCCAGTAGTCTTCACAGGGATAACACTGAAGCTTTCTTT. This gives the protein CASSLHRDNTEAFF.

This clone was counted a single time. This chain links TRBV19 with TRBJ2-1; D uncertain. The germline V and J ends were trimmed by 3 bases and 0 bases, with 9 bases remaining between them. This CDR3 has 15 residues. Germline V gene lookup returns CDR1 LNHDA and CDR2 SQIVND (reference sequence). The CDR3 region has the DNA TGTGCCAGTAGTATCCCCGAGAGCTCCTACAATGAGCAGTTCTTC. Translation: CASSIPESSYNEQFF.

The genes are TRBV6-6 and TRBJ2-1; TRBD1 matches at 10 bases. Per the germline V gene, CDR1 is MNHNY and CDR2 is SVGAGI (reference sequence). V gave up 6 bases and J gave up 9 bases; unmatched junction bases: 5. The CDR3 has 13 residues. The CDR3 region is CASRRQGALEQFF. CDR3 coding DNA: TGTGCCAGCAGGAGACAGGGGGCGCTTGAGCAGTTCTTC.

The V and J genes are TRBV12-5 and TRBJ2-2; 13 bases align to TRBD2. Germline loops: CDR1 LGHNT, CDR2 FRNRAP. The CDR3 is 19 amino acids. J gave up 1 base and V 5 bases, and 10 bases lay outside the gene matches. The CDR3 here is CASGPSRTSGGLNTGELFF. CDR3 coding DNA: TGTGCTAGTGGTCCCTCCCGGACTAGCGGGGGCCTGAACACCGGGGAGCTGTTTTTT.

This chain uses TRBV15 with TRBJ2-5; a weak D match, TRBD2 (7 bases). This CDR3 contains 15 residues. V was clipped by 1 base and J by 5 bases, with 14 bases between them. Per the germline V gene, CDR1 is LNHNV and CDR2 is YYDKDF (reference sequence). This CDR3 reads CATSRAGGGAETQYF. CDR3 DNA sequence: TGTGCCACCAGCAGAGCCGGAGGGGGGGCCGAGACCCAGTACTTC.

The V and J genes are TRBV5-8 and TRBJ2-3; 9 bases line up with TRBD1. After removal of 0 bases from V and 2 bases from J, the junction contained 4 bases not matched to a gene. The CDR3 covers 16 residues. Germline V gene sequence: CDR1 SGHTS, CDR2 YDEGEE. This chain's CDR3 is CASSLGQGEDTDTQYF. CDR3 sequence (DNA): TGTGCCAGCAGCTTGGGACAGGGGGAGGACACAGATACGCAGTATTTT.

V and J are TRBV5-5 and TRBJ1-3; TRBD1 matches at 7 bases. Unmatched junction bases numbered 7, after V lost 4 bases and J lost 0 bases. Germline V gives CDR1 SGHKS, CDR2 YYEKEE (reference sequence). The CDR3 spans 16 residues. The CDR3 here is CASSLTTGSSGNTIYF. CDR3 in DNA: TGTGCCAGCAGCCTGACGACAGGGAGCTCTGGAAACACCATATATTTT. Drawing the rest from reference TRBV5-5 and TRBJ1-3, the complete variable domain is DAGVTQSPTHLIKTRGQQVTLRCSPISGHKSVSWYQQVLGQGPQFIFQYYEKEERGRGNFPDRFSARQFPNYSSELNVNALLLGDSALYLCASSLTTGSSGNTIYFGEGSWLTVV.

This rearrangement joins TRBV7-6 to TRBJ2-5; TRBD2 agrees at 7 bases. Germline V lookup: CDR1 SGHVS, CDR2 FNYEAQ. V shed 5 bases and J 4 bases; nucleotides not matched to a gene: 13. The CDR3 runs to 16 residues. The CDR3 spells CASSPGGRGMGETQYF. CDR3 in DNA: TGTGCCAGCAGCCCGGGGGGACGGGGGATGGGAGAGACCCAGTACTTC.

This chain connects TRBV10-1 to TRBJ2-2; no definite D call. The germline V and J ends were trimmed by 1 base and 8 bases, with 8 bases remaining between them. The V gene's germline CDR1 is WNHNN and CDR2 SYGVQD (reference sequence). The CDR3 spans 13 residues. The CDR3: CASSEYSRGELFF. CDR3 sequence (DNA): TGCGCCAGCAGTGAGTACAGCCGAGGGGAGCTGTTTTTT.